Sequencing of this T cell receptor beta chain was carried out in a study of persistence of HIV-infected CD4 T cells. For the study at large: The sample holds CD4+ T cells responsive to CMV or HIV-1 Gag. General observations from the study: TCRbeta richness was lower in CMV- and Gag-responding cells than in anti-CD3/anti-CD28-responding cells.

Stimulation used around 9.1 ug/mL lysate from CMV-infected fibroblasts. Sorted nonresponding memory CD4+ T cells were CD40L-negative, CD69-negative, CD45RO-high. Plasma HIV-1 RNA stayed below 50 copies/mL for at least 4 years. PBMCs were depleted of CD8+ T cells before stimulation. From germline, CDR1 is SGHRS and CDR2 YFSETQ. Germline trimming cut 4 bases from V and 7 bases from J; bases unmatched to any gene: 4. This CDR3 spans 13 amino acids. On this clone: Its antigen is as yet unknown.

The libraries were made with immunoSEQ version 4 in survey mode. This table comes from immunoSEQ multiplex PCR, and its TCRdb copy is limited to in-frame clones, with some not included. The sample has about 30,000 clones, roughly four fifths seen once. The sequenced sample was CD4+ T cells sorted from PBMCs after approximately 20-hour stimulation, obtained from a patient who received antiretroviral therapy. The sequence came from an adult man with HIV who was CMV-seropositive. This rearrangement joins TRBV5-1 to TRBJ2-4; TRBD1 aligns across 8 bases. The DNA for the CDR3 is TGCGCCAGCAGCCCTACAGGGGGGAACATTCAGTACTTC. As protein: CASSPTGGNIQYF.